The 3 T cell receptor beta chains below come from one sample, sequenced in a study of blood T cell repertoires in COVID-19. Here immunoSEQ multiplex PCR was the method, and the copy in TCRdb shows in-frame clones only, minus some. The data contain around 450,000 clones, approximately 90% of them seen just once; the ten biggest clones take up around 0.64%. The sequenced material came from PBMCs or T cells enriched from blood (not recorded which). The source of these receptors is a woman aged 18-29 years who had recovered from COVID-19.

This clone was counted a few times. The rearrangement uses TRBV7-2 and TRBJ1-6; 7 nucleotides align to TRBD1. Trimming took 2 bases from V and 7 from J; bases not matched to a gene: 5. CDR3 length: 15 residues. Germline CDR1 and CDR2: SGHTA and FQGNSA. CDR3 in amino acids: CASSLSPGGNSPLHF. DNA of the CDR3: TGTGCCAGCAGCTTATCTCCAGGGGGGAATTCACCCCTCCACTTT.

The V gene is TRBV5-4, the J gene TRBJ2-7; a possible D gene is TRBD1 (5 bases). This CDR3 comprises 13 residues. Trimming stripped 4 bases from V and 4 bases from J, with 12 bases between. The germline gives CDR1 SGHNT, CDR2 YYREEE (reference sequence). The CDR3 bases are TGTGCCAGCAGCCCCGACAGAAGTTACGAGCAGTACTTC. Residues: CASSPDRSYEQYF.

The rearrangement uses TRBV5-5 and TRBJ2-3; weak D call: TRBD2 (5 bases). Looked up from germline, CDR1 is SGHKS and CDR2 is YYEKEE (reference sequence). Trimming took off 0 bases at V and 1 base at J, with 18 bases between the two ends. This CDR3 spans 18 amino acids. The CDR3 DNA is TGTGCCAGCAGCTTGGAATGGAACTGGGGAGAGGGCACAGATACGCAGTATTTT. Its translation: CASSLEWNWGEGTDTQYF.